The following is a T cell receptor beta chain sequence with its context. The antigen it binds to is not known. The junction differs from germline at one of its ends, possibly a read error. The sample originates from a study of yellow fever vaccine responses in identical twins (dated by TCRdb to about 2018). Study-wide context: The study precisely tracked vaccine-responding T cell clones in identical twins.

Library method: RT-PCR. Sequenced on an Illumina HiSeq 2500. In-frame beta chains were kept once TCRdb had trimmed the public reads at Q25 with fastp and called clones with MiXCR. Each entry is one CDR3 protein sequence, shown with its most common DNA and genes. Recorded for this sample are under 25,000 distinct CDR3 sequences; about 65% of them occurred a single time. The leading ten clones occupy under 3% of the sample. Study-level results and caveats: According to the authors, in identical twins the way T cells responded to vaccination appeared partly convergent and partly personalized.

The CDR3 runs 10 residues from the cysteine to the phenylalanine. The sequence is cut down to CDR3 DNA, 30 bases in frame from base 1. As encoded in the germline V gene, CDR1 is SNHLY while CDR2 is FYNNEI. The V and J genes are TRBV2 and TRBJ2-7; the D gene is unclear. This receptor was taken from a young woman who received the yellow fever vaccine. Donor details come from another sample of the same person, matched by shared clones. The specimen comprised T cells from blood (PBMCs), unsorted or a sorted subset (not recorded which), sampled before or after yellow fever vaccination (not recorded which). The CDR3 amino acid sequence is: CASSEGRTDF. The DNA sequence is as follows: TGTGCCAGCAGTGAGGGCAGGACCGACTTC. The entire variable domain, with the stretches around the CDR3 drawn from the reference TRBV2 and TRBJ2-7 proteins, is EPEVTQTPSHQVTQMGQEVILRCVPISNHLYFYWYRQILGQKVEFLVSFYNNEISEKSEIFDDQFSVERPDGSNFTLKIRSTKLEDSAMYFCASSEGRTDFGPGTRLTVT.